This T cell receptor beta chain stems from a study of blood T cell repertoires in COVID-19. Study-level background: The study drew acute and convalescent COVID-19 samples from the United States, Italy and Spain. From T cells, B-cell-depleted T cells, or PBMCs came the material, which was cDNA or gDNA.

Recruited during active infection, patients (from Seattle) were subsequently followed longitudinally. How the authors handled the data: Reference gene primer amplification gave estimated nucleated cell counts. Sequencing used immunoSEQ multiplex PCR; TCRdb keeps in-frame clones, though not all of them. That table furnishes V, J and clone size, whereas the DNA furnished D and trimming. This sample carries more than 45,000 clones, around 90% of them seen once, and the ten largest clones take around a fifth. The CDR3 spans 13 residues. V was pared by 3 bases and J by 7 bases, with 9 bases between. Germline V gene lookup returns CDR1 MNHEY and CDR2 SMNVEV (reference sequence).

The origin of this receptor is a woman aged 80 or over with COVID-19, enrolled during active disease. This chain links TRBV27 with TRBJ1-4, with D perhaps TRBD1 (5 bases). The material sequenced was peripheral blood. The CDR3 spells CASSLTASEKLFF. The DNA of the CDR3 is TGTGCCAGCAGTTTGACAGCTTCTGAAAAACTGTTTTTT.